Each of the 23 T cell receptor beta chains below was sequenced from the same sample in a study of shared clonotypes between healthy human individuals. The table came from immunoSEQ multiplex PCR; TCRdb's copy has only in-frame clones and leaves some out. Among approximately 2.5 million clones, around nine tenths were seen once, and the ten largest hold under 0.15%. The specimen sequenced was naive CD4+ T cells sorted from blood. Specified subset: CD45RA+ positively selected. The origin of the receptors is a man aged 18 to 30 in good health.

The CDR3 nucleotides read TGCGCCAGCAGCCGTTTCGGAGAAGGTGGTCTGAACACTGAAGCTTTCTTT. As protein: CASSRFGEGGLNTEAFF. The chain links TRBV4-1 to TRBJ1-1; D gene uncertain. Germline assignment: CDR1 MGHRA and CDR2 YSYEKL. Trimming took 4 bases from V and 0 from J, leaving 18 bases between them. The CDR3 totals 17 residues.

The chain uses TRBV4-1 and TRBJ1-2; D not resolved. From germline, CDR1 is MGHRA and CDR2 YSYEKL. Trimming cost V 3 bases and J 8 bases, with 10 bases left between them. The CDR3 has 12 amino acids. The chain's CDR3 is CASSQRGLGYTF. As DNA, the CDR3 is TGCGCCAGCAGCCAGCGGGGTCTCGGCTACACCTTC.

This sequence joins TRBV9 and TRBJ2-5, with 10 bases identical to TRBD2. Trimming removed 4 bases from V and 5 bases from J; junction bases left unmatched: 14. CDR1 SGDLS and CDR2 YYNGEE come from the germline V gene. The CDR3 spans 17 residues. CDR3: CASSPRVSGRAAETQYF. In nucleotides, the CDR3 is TGTGCCAGCAGCCCCAGGGTCAGCGGGAGGGCGGCTGAGACCCAGTACTTC.

V usage is TRBV18 and J usage is TRBJ2-7, with TRBD2 matching over 8 bases. J was trimmed by 3 bases and V by 6 bases; bases with no gene match: 13. Germline V lookup: CDR1 KGHSH, CDR2 LQKENI. The CDR3 loop spans 16 amino acids. DNA for the CDR3: TGTGCCAGCTCTCAAACCCCGGGACTAGGACACTACGAGCAGTACTTC. It specifies CASSQTPGLGHYEQYF.

Concerning this clone itself: Other DNA sequences in this sample translate to the same CDR3. This sequence joins TRBV7-9 and TRBJ1-4, with D unclear. V shed 5 bases and J shed 3 bases, with 4 bases lying between them. This CDR3 contains 12 residues. From germline, CDR1 is SEHNR and CDR2 FQNEAQ (reference sequence). The CDR3 loop is CASSRPNEKLFF. In DNA form, the CDR3 reads TGTGCCAGCAGCCGCCCTAATGAAAAACTGTTTTTT. Full variable domain (rest looked up from reference TRBV7-9 and TRBJ1-4): DTGVSQNPRHKITKRGQNVTFRCDPISEHNRLYWYRQTLGQGPEFLTYFQNEAQLEKSRLLSDRFSAERPKGSFSTLEIQRTEQGDSAMYLCASSRPNEKLFFGSGTQLSVL.

The rearrangement joins TRBV9 to TRBJ2-1; 10 nucleotides align to TRBD2. In germline, CDR1 is SGDLS, CDR2 YYNGEE. The length of the CDR3 is 18 residues. With V trimmed by 0 bases and J by 0 bases, 6 bases remained unmatched. CDR3 protein: CASSVASKREGSYNEQFF. CDR3 coding DNA: TGTGCCAGCAGCGTAGCTAGTAAGCGGGAGGGCTCCTACAATGAGCAGTTCTTC.

This chain connects TRBV6-1 to TRBJ2-1; D unclear. Trimming shortened V by 6 bases and J by 0 bases, and 12 bases separated the two germline ends. The CDR3 extends over 15 amino acids. Germline values: CDR1 MNHNS, CDR2 SASEGT. The CDR3 is CASSGWSRSYNEQFF. The CDR3 coding sequence is TGTGCCAGCAGCGGGTGGAGCCGCTCCTACAATGAGCAGTTCTTC.

V gene TRBV5-1 combines with J gene TRBJ2-1, with 7 bases lining up with TRBD2. The CDR3 loop spans 13 amino acids. V gave up 3 bases and J gave up 9 bases; unmatched junction bases: 6. Per the germline V gene, CDR1 is SGHRS and CDR2 is YFSETQ. CDR3 nucleotide sequence: TGCGCCAGCAGCTGGGAGGGAGTGTCTGAGCAGTTCTTC. The encoded protein is CASSWEGVSEQFF.

On this clone: The same CDR3 also results from other DNA sequences found in this sample. The chain carries TRBV4-3 and TRBJ2-3; D not resolved. V was trimmed by 0 bases and J by 6 bases, leaving 7 bases between them. This CDR3 is built from 13 residues. Germline V gene sequence: CDR1 LGHNA, CDR2 YSLEER. The CDR3 DNA sequence: TGCGCCAGCAGCCAAGATCGACCGGATACGCAGTATTTT. This gives the protein CASSQDRPDTQYF.

This clone was seen once. The rearrangement links TRBV29-1 to TRBJ1-2; no clear D. This CDR3 is 13 amino acids long. V lost 7 bases, J lost 6 bases, and 18 bases lay in between. Germline CDR1 is SQVTM and CDR2 is ANQGSEA. CDR3 coding DNA: TGCAGCGCCTCCACCTTGGGGTATCATGGCTACACCTTC. Translating it yields CSASTLGYHGYTF.

The rearrangement joins TRBV25-1 to TRBJ1-1; no firm D call. The length of the CDR3 is 11 residues. With 2 bases removed from V and 10 bases from J, the gap between germline ends came to 8 bases. Germline V gives CDR1 MGHDK, CDR2 SYGVNS. In DNA, the CDR3 is TGTGCCAGCAGTGAAAGGGCAGTAGCTTTCTTT. Its translation: CASSERAVAFF.

The chain employs TRBV9 and TRBJ1-1; D is unclear. The V gene's germline CDR1 is SGDLS and CDR2 YYNGEE. CDR3 length: 14 amino acids. V lost 0 bases and J lost 7, with 13 bases in between. In DNA form, the CDR3 reads TGTGCCAGCAGCGTAGGCGCCTCCGGCTTTGAAGCTTTCTTT. It specifies CASSVGASGFEAFF.

V is TRBV5-4 and J is TRBJ1-2, with TRBD1 matching 7 bases. The V segment lost 4 bases and the J segment 2 bases; nucleotides outside the gene matches: 14. This CDR3 is built from 17 residues. Germline CDR1 and CDR2: SGHNT and YYREEE (reference sequence). Here the CDR3 reads CASSVGQVGEGNYGYTF. As DNA, the CDR3 is TGTGCCAGCAGCGTAGGACAGGTGGGAGAAGGGAACTATGGCTACACCTTC. The entire variable domain, with the rest obtained from reference TRBV5-4 and TRBJ1-2, is as follows: ETGVTQSPTHLIKTRGQQVTLRCSSQSGHNTVSWYQQALGQGPQFIFQYYREEENGRGNFPPRFSGLQFPNYSSELNVNALELDDSALYLCASSVGQVGEGNYGYTFGSGTRLTVV.

The CDR3 DNA reads TGTGCCAGCAGACCACAGGGGGCTGTTTACGAGCAGTACTTC. Protein: CASRPQGAVYEQYF. The chain recombines TRBV28 with TRBJ2-7; 9 bases are a match to TRBD1. Germline trimming cut 6 bases from V and 4 bases from J; bases unmatched to any gene: 7. CDR1 MDHEN and CDR2 SYDVKM come from the germline V gene. The CDR3 is 14 residues long.

The CDR3 DNA follows: TGCAGCGTTGTCGGGACAGGGGGCAATGAGCAGTTCTTC. Its protein is CSVVGTGGNEQFF. The chain links TRBV29-1 to TRBJ2-1; TRBD1 matches 11 bases. After removal of 4 bases from V and 6 bases from J, the junction contained 2 bases not matched to a gene. The CDR3 has 13 residues. Germline V gives CDR1 SQVTM, CDR2 ANQGSEA.

CDR3 in amino acids: CASRSGGVDNEQFF. The DNA for the CDR3 is TGCGCCAGCAGGTCAGGGGGCGTCGACAATGAGCAGTTCTTC. The chain couples TRBV5-1 to TRBJ2-1, with TRBD1 matching over 8 bases. The CDR3 is 14 amino acids. The V gene's germline CDR1 is SGHRS and CDR2 YFSETQ. The trim removed 5 bases at V and 5 bases at J, leaving 6 bases unmatched.

This chain joins TRBV28 and TRBJ2-7; D is unclear. The CDR3 is 12 amino acids. V dropped 4 bases and J dropped 3 bases, with 7 bases sitting between them. Germline V gene data show CDR1 as MDHEN and CDR2 as SYDVKM. Here the CDR3 reads CASSSNLYEQYF. As DNA, the CDR3 is TGTGCCAGCAGTTCTAACCTCTACGAGCAGTACTTC.

The chain employs TRBV25-1 and TRBJ2-7, with 9 bases aligning to TRBD1. The CDR3 spans 17 residues. Trimming removed 4 bases from V and 4 bases from J; junction bases left unmatched: 14. Germline V gene lookup returns CDR1 MGHDK and CDR2 SYGVNS. The CDR3 DNA reads TGTGCCAGCAGTGGGGGAGGGGAGGGACAGGGTCGATACGAGCAGTACTTC. The encoded protein is CASSGGGEGQGRYEQYF.

This clone was recorded only once. This CDR3 is also generated by other DNA sequences in the sample. This chain joins TRBV5-1 and TRBJ2-3; 8 bases fit TRBD1. V lost 7 bases, J lost 0 bases, and 1 base stayed unmatched. The CDR3 is made up of 13 amino acids. Germline V gene lookup returns CDR1 SGHRS and CDR2 YFSETQ. CDR3 coding DNA: TGCGCCAGCCGGGACAGGAGCACAGATACGCAGTATTTT. Amino acid sequence: CASRDRSTDTQYF. Combining the CDR3 with reference TRBV5-1 and TRBJ2-3 gives the whole variable domain KAGVTQTPRYLIKTRGQQVTLSCSPISGHRSVSWYQQTPGQGLQFLFEYFSETQRNKGNFPGRFSGRQFSNSRSEMNVSTLELGDSALYLCASRDRSTDTQYFGPGTRLTVL.

The chain is built from TRBV7-2 and TRBJ2-7; the D is unclear. Germline V gene lookup returns CDR1 SGHTA and CDR2 FQGNSA. Trimming took off 3 bases at V and 2 bases at J, with 8 bases between the two ends. There are 13 residues in the CDR3. CDR3 coding DNA: TGTGCCAGCAGCTTTTCTAACCCCTACGAGCAGTACTTC. This encodes CASSFSNPYEQYF. The full variable domain, in which reference TRBV7-2 and TRBJ2-7 provide the parts outside the CDR3, is GAGVSQSPSNKVTEKGKDVELRCDPISGHTALYWYRQSLGQGLEFLIYFQGNSAPDKSGLPSDRFSAERTGGSVSTLTIQRTQQEDSAVYLCASSFSNPYEQYFGPGTRLTVT.

V is TRBV28 and J is TRBJ1-2; 8 nucleotides align to TRBD1. The CDR3 loop spans 16 amino acids. The germline V gene encodes CDR1 MDHEN and CDR2 SYDVKM. Trimming removed 5 bases from V and 2 bases from J; junction bases left unmatched: 10. The CDR3 sequence: CASSPSQRTGNYGYTF. The CDR3 DNA sequence: TGTGCCAGCAGTCCCAGCCAAAGGACAGGGAACTATGGCTACACCTTC.

J is TRBJ1-3 and V is TRBV30; TRBD1 agrees at 8 bases. V dropped 0 bases and J dropped 2; count of bases not matched to a gene: 24. CDR1 is GTSNPN, CDR2 SVGIG, per germline (reference sequence). The CDR3 is made up of 22 amino acids. CDR3 DNA: TGTGCCTGGAGTGTAGGAGAAAAAGCACAGGGGGTCCACCGACGGGCTGGAAACACCATATATTTT. It specifies CAWSVGEKAQGVHRRAGNTIYF.

With regard to this clone: The junction shows a germline mismatch at one end, possibly a read error. The rearrangement uses TRBV6-5 and TRBJ1-1; 7 nucleotides line up with TRBD1. Germline-derived CDR1 and CDR2 are MNHEY and SVGAGI. The CDR3 has 14 residues. This CDR3 is CASRYGTANTEAFF. CDR3 DNA sequence: TGTGCCAGCCGTTACGGGACAGCCAACACTGAAGCTTTCTTT.